The 5 T cell receptor beta chains listed next were all sequenced from one sample in a study of response to subunit inactivated influenza vaccine. One entry per CDR3 protein, called by TCRdb with MiXCR from the RT-PCR reads. The sample lists about 780,000 distinct CDR3 sequences; approximately 18% were seen once. Sample: PBMCs from blood, taken about 5 days after vaccination. The receptor set was obtained from a man aged 45 to 65 who received an inactivated influenza vaccine.

The V call is TRBV7-8, the J call TRBJ2-7, with 11 bases aligning to TRBD2. CDR1 is SGHVS, CDR2 FQNEAQ, per germline. The V segment lost 5 bases and the J segment 7 bases; nucleotides outside the gene matches: 7. CDR3 size: 14 residues. The CDR3 DNA follows: TGTGCCAGCAGCCACCGACTAGCGGGGTGGGAGCAGTACTTC. Its translation: CASSHRLAGWEQYF.

This clonotype was counted between two and nine times. This chain joins TRBV12-3 or TRBV12-4 and TRBJ1-5; D call uncertain. V gave up 3 bases and J gave up 6 bases, with 9 bases separating them. The CDR3 runs 13 residues. The CDR3 spells CASSFDGFQPQHF. The CDR3 bases are TGTGCCAGCAGTTTTGACGGGTTTCAGCCCCAGCATTTT.

This clonotype showed up just a few times. The chain couples TRBV19 to TRBJ1-2, with D tentatively TRBD1 (5 bases). Germline lookup yields CDR1 LNHDA and CDR2 SQIVND (reference sequence). V was clipped by 3 bases and J by 3 bases, with 14 bases between them. The CDR3 contains 15 residues. The CDR3 reads CASSMSGTVDYGYTF. The CDR3 DNA reads TGTGCCAGTAGTATGTCCGGGACGGTAGACTATGGCTACACCTTC.

The chain is built from TRBV20-1 and TRBJ2-5; possibly TRBD1 for D (5 bases). This CDR3 has 12 residues. CDR1 and CDR2 (germline): DFQATT, SNEGSKA (reference sequence). The V end was cut by 5 bases, the J end by 2 bases, with 9 bases between. CDR3 sequence: CSARKGQETQYF. The CDR3 DNA sequence: TGCAGTGCTCGGAAGGGGCAAGAGACCCAGTACTTC.

This clonotype was picked up a small number of times. The chain combines TRBV7-2 with TRBJ2-1; possibly TRBD1 for D (6 bases). V shed 5 bases and J shed 5 bases, with 16 bases lying between them. The CDR3 has 15 residues. Per germline, CDR1 SGHTA and CDR2 FQGNSA. This CDR3 is CASSNSGHLNNEQFF. The CDR3 DNA is TGTGCCAGCAGCAACTCGGGACACTTAAACAATGAGCAGTTCTTC.